The present T cell receptor beta chain was sequenced within a study of beta chain features in type 1 diabetes. The study's findings and limits: Type 1 diabetes patients had moderately but significantly shorter TCRB CDR3s in all four CD4+ subsets.

Of the isolated RNA, all was reverse transcribed, and so the sequenced material was expressed TCRB transcripts. This table comes from immunoSEQ multiplex PCR, and its TCRdb copy is limited to in-frame clones, with some not included. The data contain about 230,000 clones, 16% of them singletons. This clone occurred a few times. The antigen is not known. Germline V gene sequence: CDR1 SQVTM, CDR2 ANQGSEA. The CDR3 has 13 amino acids. The V gene lost 6 bases and the J gene lost 4 bases, with 15 bases spanning the gap. The sequence derives from a man under 40 with type 1 diabetes. V gene TRBV29-1 combines with J gene TRBJ1-1, with D possibly being TRBD1 (6 bases). The sample comprised naive CD4+ T cells from blood. The CDR3 protein is CSVHTGLSTEAFF. CDR3 in DNA: TGCAGCGTACATACAGGGTTGAGCACTGAAGCTTTCTTT.